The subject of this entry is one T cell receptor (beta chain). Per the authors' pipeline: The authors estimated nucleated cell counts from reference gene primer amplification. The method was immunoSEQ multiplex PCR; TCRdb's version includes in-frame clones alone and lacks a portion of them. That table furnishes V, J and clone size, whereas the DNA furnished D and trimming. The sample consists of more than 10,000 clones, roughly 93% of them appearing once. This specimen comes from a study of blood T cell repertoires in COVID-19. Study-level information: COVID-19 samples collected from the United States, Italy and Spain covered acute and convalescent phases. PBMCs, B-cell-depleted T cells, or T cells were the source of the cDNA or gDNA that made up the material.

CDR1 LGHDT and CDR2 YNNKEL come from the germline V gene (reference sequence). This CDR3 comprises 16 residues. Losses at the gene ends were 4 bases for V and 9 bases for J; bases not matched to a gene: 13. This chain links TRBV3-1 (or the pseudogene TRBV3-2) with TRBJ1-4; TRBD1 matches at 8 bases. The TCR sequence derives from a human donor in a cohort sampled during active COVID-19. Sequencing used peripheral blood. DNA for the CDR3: TGTGCCAGCAGCCCTGGACCCGGGACAGGTGACCAAAAACTGTTTTTT. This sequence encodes CASSPGPGTGDQKLFF.